These 21 T cell receptor beta chains came from one sample sequenced in a study of CD8+ T cells in alopecia areata. After isolation, RNA underwent reverse transcription to generate cDNA as the sequencing template. The repertoire was sequenced with immunoSEQ multiplex PCR; TCRdb's copy has only in-frame clones and lacks some. The table lists some 180,000 clones, around 50% of them singletons. Sequenced sample: CD8+ T cells sorted from blood. Receptors originate from a human donor in good health.

A few counts support this clone. V gene TRBV4-1 combines with J gene TRBJ1-1; 9 positions agree with TRBD1. From germline, CDR1 is MGHRA and CDR2 YSYEKL. V dropped 4 bases and J dropped 0; count of bases not matched to a gene: 9. The CDR3 is made up of 17 amino acids. Written as DNA, the CDR3 is TGCGCCAGCAGCCTATCCGGGACAGGGTATATGAACACTGAAGCTTTCTTT. Protein sequence: CASSLSGTGYMNTEAFF.

In its sample, this clone was seen a few times. The V gene is TRBV7-8, the J gene TRBJ2-1, with TRBD1 as a possible D gene (6 bases). The germline V and J ends were trimmed by 1 base and 10 bases, with 17 bases remaining between them. The germline gives CDR1 SGHVS, CDR2 FQNEAQ. This CDR3 is 15 amino acids long. CDR3 residues: CASSLVSGAGREQFF. The CDR3 DNA reads as TGTGCCAGCAGCTTAGTGTCAGGGGCCGGCCGAGAGCAGTTCTTC.

The V call is TRBV5-1, the J call TRBJ2-1; a possible D gene is TRBD1 (5 bases). CDR3 size: 16 residues. Germline CDR1 is SGHRS and CDR2 is YFSETQ. With 0 bases removed from V and 1 base from J, the gap between germline ends came to 11 bases. DNA of the CDR3: TGCGCCAGCAGCTTGGCAGGGAAAAGGTCCTACAATGAGCAGTTCTTC. Its translation is CASSLAGKRSYNEQFF. Complete variable domain (other parts from reference TRBV5-1 and TRBJ2-1): KAGVTQTPRYLIKTRGQQVTLSCSPISGHRSVSWYQQTPGQGLQFLFEYFSETQRNKGNFPGRFSGRQFSNSRSEMNVSTLELGDSALYLCASSLAGKRSYNEQFFGPGTRLTVL.

This clone was seen more than once but under ten times. The rearrangement joins TRBV12-5 to TRBJ2-3; TRBD2 agrees at 11 bases. V lost 6 bases, J lost 2 bases, and 4 bases stayed unmatched. This CDR3 is 15 amino acids long. Germline V gene lookup returns CDR1 LGHNT and CDR2 FRNRAP. Here the CDR3 DNA reads TGTGCTAGTGGGGGGACTAGCGGCTCCACAGATACGCAGTATTTT. It is translated as CASGGTSGSTDTQYF.

The CDR3 region has the DNA TGTGCCAGCAGTGAAGCAGGCGGCGGGGAGCTGTTTTTT. Translated: CASSEAGGGELFF. This chain connects TRBV6-1 to TRBJ2-2; D is undetermined. Trimming removed 0 bases from V and 7 bases from J, with 6 bases in between. The CDR3 totals 13 residues. Germline values: CDR1 MNHNS, CDR2 SASEGT.

This clone occurred a few times. The rearrangement joins TRBV5-5 to TRBJ2-1, with TRBD2 identical over 10 bases. CDR1 SGHKS and CDR2 YYEKEE come from the germline V gene (reference sequence). CDR3 size: 15 residues. The J segment lost 7 bases and the V segment lost 2 bases, leaving 6 bases of the junction unmatched. The CDR3 coding sequence is TGTGCCAGCAGCTTTGGAGTAGCGGGGGGAAATGAGCAGTTCTTC. Translating gives CASSFGVAGGNEQFF.

This clone was counted between two and nine times. The chain carries TRBV19 and TRBJ1-1; D remains unclear. Germline-derived CDR1 and CDR2 are LNHDA and SQIVND (reference sequence). The CDR3 has 13 residues. V gave up 5 bases and J gave up 0 bases, with 7 bases separating them. The CDR3 spells CASSYRLNTEAFF. DNA of the CDR3: TGTGCCAGTAGTTACCGGTTGAACACTGAAGCTTTCTTT.

The chain is built from TRBV19 and TRBJ1-1; perhaps TRBD1 as D (6 bases). The germline V and J ends were trimmed by 7 bases and 1 base, with 13 bases remaining between them. Per germline, CDR1 LNHDA and CDR2 SQIVND (reference sequence). This CDR3 contains 14 residues. Here the CDR3 reads CASTKMTGNTEAFF. CDR3 sequence (DNA): TGTGCCAGTACCAAAATGACAGGGAACACTGAAGCTTTCTTT.

This CDR3 is CASRQNTGELFF. CDR3 nucleotide sequence: TGTGCCAGCAGACAGAACACCGGGGAGCTGTTTTTT. This rearrangement joins TRBV2 to TRBJ2-2; D call uncertain. V was clipped by 6 bases and J by 1 base, with 3 bases between them. Germline values: CDR1 SNHLY, CDR2 FYNNEI. This CDR3 has 12 amino acids.

To note about this clone: The same CDR3 can be traced to other DNA sequences in this sample. The chain uses TRBV29-1 and TRBJ1-1; tentative D call: TRBD1 (5 bases). Trimming cost V 3 bases and J 0 bases, with 8 bases left between them. Germline V lookup: CDR1 SQVTM, CDR2 ANQGSEA. The CDR3 sequence is 13 residues long. CDR3 residues: CSVERGLNTEAFF. CDR3 in DNA: TGCAGCGTTGAGAGGGGACTGAACACTGAAGCTTTCTTT. The entire variable domain, with the rest obtained from reference TRBV29-1 and TRBJ1-1, is as follows: SAVISQKPSRDICQRGTSLTIQCQVDSQVTMMFWYRQQPGQSLTLIATANQGSEATYESGFVIDKFPISRPNLTFSTLTVSNMSPEDSSIYLCSVERGLNTEAFFGQGTRLTVV.

The chain recombines TRBV15 with TRBJ2-1, with 8 bases lining up with TRBD1. With 3 bases clipped from V and 5 bases from J, the junction kept 6 bases outside the gene matches. CDR1 is LNHNV, CDR2 YYDKDF, per germline (reference sequence). This CDR3 spans 15 amino acids. CDR3 amino acids: CATSSPGQDNNEQFF. CDR3 DNA: TGTGCCACCAGCAGTCCGGGACAGGACAACAATGAGCAGTTCTTC.

This clone was seen only a few times. This chain links TRBV19 with TRBJ1-1; the D gene is possibly TRBD1 (5 bases). Trimming pared 7 bases from V and 0 bases from J, leaving 15 bases between. Germline assignment: CDR1 LNHDA and CDR2 SQIVND (reference sequence). CDR3 length equals 15 residues. Here the CDR3 reads CASTPSDTLNTEAFF. The CDR3 DNA reads TGTGCCAGTACCCCTTCGGACACCTTGAACACTGAAGCTTTCTTT.

As concerns this clone: This CDR3 is also generated by other DNA sequences in the sample. This chain's CDR3 is CAWSVGRGYNEQFF. The CDR3 DNA is TGTGCCTGGAGTGTGGGGCGGGGCTACAATGAGCAGTTCTTC. This chain connects TRBV30 to TRBJ2-1; maybe TRBD2 (6 bases). Germline V lookup: CDR1 GTSNPN, CDR2 SVGIG (reference sequence). The germline V and J ends were trimmed by 0 bases and 3 bases, with 9 bases remaining between them. CDR3 length equals 14 residues.

The rearrangement links TRBV30 to TRBJ2-3; TRBD2 matches at 12 bases. CDR3 size: 16 residues. Germline assignment: CDR1 GTSNPN and CDR2 SVGIG (reference sequence). The trim removed 5 bases at V and 0 bases at J, leaving 6 bases unmatched. CDR3 amino acids: CAWVTSGGWSTDTQYF. Written as DNA, the CDR3 is TGTGCCTGGGTTACTAGCGGGGGGTGGAGCACAGATACGCAGTATTTT.

This clone was seen more than once but under ten times. The rearrangement joins TRBV4-1 to TRBJ1-4; D is perhaps TRBD1 (5 bases). The CDR3 has 15 residues. Germline V lookup: CDR1 MGHRA, CDR2 YSYEKL. V was shortened by 0 bases and J by 8 bases, with 13 bases between the two germline ends. For the CDR3, the DNA is TGCGCCAGCAGCCAAGAGCCAGGGCGAGTAGAAAAACTGTTTTTT. Its protein product is CASSQEPGRVEKLFF.

The V and J genes are TRBV27 and TRBJ1-1, with D perhaps matching TRBD1 (5 bases). This CDR3 has 13 residues. In germline, CDR1 is MNHEY, CDR2 SMNVEV (reference sequence). The V and J ends lost 2 bases and 8 bases respectively, with 12 bases between them. The DNA for the CDR3 is TGTGCCAGCAGTTTAATAGTAACAGGCGAAGCTTTCTTT. It specifies CASSLIVTGEAFF.

There are a few counts of this clone. The gene calls are TRBV29-1 and TRBJ2-1; the D gene is possibly TRBD1 (5 bases). Trimming shortened V by 4 bases and J by 5 bases, and 9 bases separated the two germline ends. The CDR3 spans 12 residues. The V gene's germline CDR1 is SQVTM and CDR2 ANQGSEA. Here the CDR3 reads CSVVNRNNEQFF. In DNA, the CDR3 is TGCAGCGTTGTGAACAGGAACAATGAGCAGTTCTTC.

There are a few counts of this clone. The J gene is TRBJ1-1, the V gene TRBV7-9; possible D gene TRBD1, 6 bases. The CDR3 loop spans 13 amino acids. Germline V gives CDR1 SEHNR, CDR2 FQNEAQ (reference sequence). The germline V and J ends were trimmed by 5 bases and 6 bases, with 13 bases remaining between them. CDR3 sequence reads: CASSHQGYAEAFF. CDR3 bases: TGTGCCAGCAGCCACCAGGGGTACGCTGAAGCTTTCTTT.

The chain joins TRBV7-9 to TRBJ1-1, with D unclear. CDR3 length: 12 amino acids. Germline V gene lookup returns CDR1 SEHNR and CDR2 FQNEAQ (reference sequence). The ends were cut back, 6 bases at V and 5 bases at J, with 10 bases in the middle. CDR3 DNA: TGTGCCAGCAGGCCGCCGGGAACTGAAGCTTTCTTT. This encodes CASRPPGTEAFF.

This clone was seen a handful of times. V usage is TRBV4-1 and J usage is TRBJ1-4; D call uncertain. CDR1 is MGHRA and CDR2 is YSYEKL in the germline V gene. The V end was cut by 1 base, the J end by 2 bases, with 8 bases between. This CDR3 is 15 amino acids long. CDR3 sequence (DNA): TGCGCCAGCAGCCAAGTCCCAGCCACTAATGAAAAACTGTTTTTT. The encoded protein is CASSQVPATNEKLFF.

The V call is TRBV2, the J call TRBJ2-3, with 8 bases lining up with TRBD1. The V gene end was trimmed by 4 bases and the J gene end by 4 bases; junction bases not matched to a gene: 13. Germline CDR1 and CDR2: SNHLY and FYNNEI. CDR3 length: 17 residues. This chain's CDR3 is CASSGTVDRVGADTQYF. CDR3 coding DNA: TGTGCCAGCAGTGGGACAGTGGACAGGGTTGGCGCAGATACGCAGTATTTT.